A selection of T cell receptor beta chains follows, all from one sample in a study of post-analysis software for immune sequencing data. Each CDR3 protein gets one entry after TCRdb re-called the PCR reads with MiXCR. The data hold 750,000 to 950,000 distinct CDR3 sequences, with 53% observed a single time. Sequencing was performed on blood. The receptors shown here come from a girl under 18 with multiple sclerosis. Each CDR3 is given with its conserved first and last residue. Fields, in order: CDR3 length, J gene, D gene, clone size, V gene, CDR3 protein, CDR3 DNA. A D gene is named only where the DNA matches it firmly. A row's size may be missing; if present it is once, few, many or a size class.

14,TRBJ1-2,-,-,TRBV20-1,CSAAWARPNYGYTF,TGCAGTGCTGCGTGGGCCAGACCTAACTATGGCTACACCTTC
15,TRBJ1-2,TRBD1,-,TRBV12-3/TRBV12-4,CASRSRDRGPYGYTF,TGTGCCAGCAGGTCCCGGGACAGGGGACCCTATGGCTACACCTTC
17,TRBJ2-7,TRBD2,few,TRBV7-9,CASRKGGLAGSTYEQYF,TGTGCCAGCAGAAAGGGGGGACTAGCGGGGTCTACCTACGAGCAGTACTTC
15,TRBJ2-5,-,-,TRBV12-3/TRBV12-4,CASSLSGYKEETQYF,TGTGCCAGCAGTTTGAGTGGGTACAAAGAAGAGACCCAGTACTTC
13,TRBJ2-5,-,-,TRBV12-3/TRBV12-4,CASSSMTYYQQYF,TGTGCCAGCAGTTCAATGACATACTACCAGCAGTACTTC
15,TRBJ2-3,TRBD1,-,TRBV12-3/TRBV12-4,CASSLGQGLIDTQYF,TGTGCCAGCAGCCTTGGACAGGGGCTTATAGATACGCAGTATTTT
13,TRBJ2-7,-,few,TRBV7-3,CASSFKSGYEQYF,TGTGCCAGCAGCTTTAAGTCCGGCTACGAGCAGTACTTC
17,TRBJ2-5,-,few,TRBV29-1,CSVEKWGGSVGQETQYF,TGCAGCGTTGAAAAGTGGGGTGGCTCCGTTGGACAAGAGACCCAGTACTTC
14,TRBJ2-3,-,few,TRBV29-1,CSVEAGGSTDTQYF,TGCAGCGTTGAAGCCGGAGGGAGCACAGATACGCAGTATTTT
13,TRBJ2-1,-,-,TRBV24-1,CATSLSTGNEQFF,TGTGCCACCAGCCTCTCAACAGGGAATGAGCAGTTCTTC
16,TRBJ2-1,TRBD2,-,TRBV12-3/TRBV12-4,CASRETSGGVWNEQFF,TGTGCCAGCAGGGAAACTAGCGGGGGGGTTTGGAATGAGCAGTTCTTC
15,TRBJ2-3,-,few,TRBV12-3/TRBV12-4,CASSAPGLLTDTQYF,TGTGCCAGCAGCGCACCGGGACTCCTCACAGATACGCAGTATTTT
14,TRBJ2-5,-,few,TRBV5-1,CASSFVGGQETQYF,TGCGCCAGCAGCTTTGTGGGGGGCCAAGAGACCCAGTACTTC
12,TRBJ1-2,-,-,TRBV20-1,CSFGAPNYGYTF,TGCAGTTTTGGGGCGCCGAACTATGGCTACACCTTC
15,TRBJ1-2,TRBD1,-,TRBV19,CATRDRDHLGYGYTF,TGTGCCACCCGGGACAGGGACCACCTGGGCTATGGCTACACCTTC